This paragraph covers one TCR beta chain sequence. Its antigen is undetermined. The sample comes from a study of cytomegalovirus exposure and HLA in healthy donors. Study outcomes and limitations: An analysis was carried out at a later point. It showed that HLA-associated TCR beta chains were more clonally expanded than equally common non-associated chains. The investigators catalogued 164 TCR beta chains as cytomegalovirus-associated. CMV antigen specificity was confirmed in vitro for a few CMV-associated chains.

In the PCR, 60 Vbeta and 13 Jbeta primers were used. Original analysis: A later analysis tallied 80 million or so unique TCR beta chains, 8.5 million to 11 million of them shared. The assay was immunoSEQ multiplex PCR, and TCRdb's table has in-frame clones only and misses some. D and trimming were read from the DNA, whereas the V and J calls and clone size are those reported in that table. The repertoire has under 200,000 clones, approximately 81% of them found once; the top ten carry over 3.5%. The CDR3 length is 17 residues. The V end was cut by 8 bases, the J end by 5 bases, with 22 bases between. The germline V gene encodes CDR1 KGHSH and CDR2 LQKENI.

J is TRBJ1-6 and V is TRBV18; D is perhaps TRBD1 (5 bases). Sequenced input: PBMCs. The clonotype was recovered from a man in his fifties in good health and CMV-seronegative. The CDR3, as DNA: TGTGCCAGCCATGTCCAGGGTTTCAATACCAATAATTCACCCCTCCACTTT. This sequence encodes CASHVQGFNTNNSPLHF.